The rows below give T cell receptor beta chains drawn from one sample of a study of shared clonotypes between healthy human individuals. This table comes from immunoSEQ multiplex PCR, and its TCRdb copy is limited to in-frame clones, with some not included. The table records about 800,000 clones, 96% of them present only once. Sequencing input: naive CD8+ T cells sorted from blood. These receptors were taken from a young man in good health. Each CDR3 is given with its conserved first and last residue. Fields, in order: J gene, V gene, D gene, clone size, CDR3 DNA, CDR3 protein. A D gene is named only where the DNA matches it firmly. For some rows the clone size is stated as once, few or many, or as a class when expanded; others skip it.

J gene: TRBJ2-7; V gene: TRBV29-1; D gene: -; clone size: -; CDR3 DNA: TGCAGCGTTGTTGCGTTTGGCGAGCAGTACTTC; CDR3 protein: CSVVAFGEQYF
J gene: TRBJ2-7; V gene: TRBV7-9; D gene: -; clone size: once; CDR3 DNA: TGTGCCAGCAGCTTTGCGGGTCCCGAGCAGTACTTC; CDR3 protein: CASSFAGPEQYF
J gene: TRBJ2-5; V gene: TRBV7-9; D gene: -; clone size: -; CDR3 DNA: TGTGCCAGCAGCACTCAGGGATGGGAGACCCAGTACTTC; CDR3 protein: CASSTQGWETQYF
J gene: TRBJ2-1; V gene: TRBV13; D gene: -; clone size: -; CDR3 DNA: TGTGCCAGCAGCGCCCCTAGCGCCTATGAGCAGTTCTTC; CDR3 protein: CASSAPSAYEQFF
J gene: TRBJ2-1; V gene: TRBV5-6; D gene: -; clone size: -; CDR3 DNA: TGTGCCAGCAGCTCACCGGGGGTTGCCTACAATGAGCAGTTCTTC; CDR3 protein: CASSSPGVAYNEQFF
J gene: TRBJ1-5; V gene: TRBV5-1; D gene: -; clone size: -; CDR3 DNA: TGCGCCAGCAGCTTTGGGGGGCTGAAGGAGACCCAGCATTTT; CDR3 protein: CASSFGGLKETQHF
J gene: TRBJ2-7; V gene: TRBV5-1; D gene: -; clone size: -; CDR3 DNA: TGCGCCAGCACGGGGGTGGGTTCGGAGCAGTACTTC; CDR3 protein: CASTGVGSEQYF
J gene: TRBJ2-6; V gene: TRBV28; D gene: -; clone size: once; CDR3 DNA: TGTGCCAGCAGTCGCCAGGGAACTGGGGCCAACGTCCTGACTTTC; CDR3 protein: CASSRQGTGANVLTF
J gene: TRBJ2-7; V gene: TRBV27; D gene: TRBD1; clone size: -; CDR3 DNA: TGTGCCAGCAGTTACGGACAGGGAGGCGAGCAGTACTTC; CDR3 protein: CASSYGQGGEQYF
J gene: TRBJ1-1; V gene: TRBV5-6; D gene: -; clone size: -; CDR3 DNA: TGTGCCAGCAGCTTTAGCGACACTGAAGCTTTCTTT; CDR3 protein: CASSFSDTEAFF
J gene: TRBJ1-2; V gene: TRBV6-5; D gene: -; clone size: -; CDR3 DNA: TGTGCCAGCAGACCCACAGGAGCTAACTATGGCTACACCTTC; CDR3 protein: CASRPTGANYGYTF
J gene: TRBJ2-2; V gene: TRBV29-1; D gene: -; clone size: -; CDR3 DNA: TGCAGCGTAACTATTTCGAACACCGGGGAGCTGTTTTTT; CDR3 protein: CSVTISNTGELFF
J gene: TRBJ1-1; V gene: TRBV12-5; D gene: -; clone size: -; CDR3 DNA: TGTGCTAGTGCAACTAATATACAGGGGAACACTGAAGCTTTCTTT; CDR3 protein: CASATNIQGNTEAFF
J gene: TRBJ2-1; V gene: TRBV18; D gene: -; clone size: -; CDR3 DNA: TGTGCCAGCTCACCTAGCGTTGAGCAGTTCTTC; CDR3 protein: CASSPSVEQFF
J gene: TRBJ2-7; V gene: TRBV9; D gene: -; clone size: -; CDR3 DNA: TGTGCCAGCAGCGCCGGGGGCTACGAGCAGTACTTC; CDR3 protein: CASSAGGYEQYF
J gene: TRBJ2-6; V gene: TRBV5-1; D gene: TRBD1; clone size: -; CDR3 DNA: TGCGCCAGCAAACAGGGGACTGGGGCCAACGTCCTGACTTTC; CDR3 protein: CASKQGTGANVLTF
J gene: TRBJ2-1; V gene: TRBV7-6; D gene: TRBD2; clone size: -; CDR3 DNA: TGTGCCAGCAGCCCGGCTAGCGGGGGGTCTTGGGATGAGCAGTTCTTC; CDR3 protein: CASSPASGGSWDEQFF
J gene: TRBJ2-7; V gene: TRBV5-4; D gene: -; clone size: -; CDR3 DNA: TGTGCCAGCAGCTTGGATCCGGGCCAACCATCCTACGAGCAGTACTTC; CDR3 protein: CASSLDPGQPSYEQYF